Presented here are 15 T cell receptor beta chains from one specimen sequenced in a study of blood T cell repertoires in COVID-19 (TCRdb year 2020). The method behind the library was the immunoSEQ multiplex PCR assay. TCRdb limited this immuneACCESS table to in-frame rearrangements with V and J called. A share of clones is missing; checked studies link under half to unresolved V genes, and the rest is unexplained. This sample has about 290,000 clones in its table, and 86% of those were observed once. The biggest ten clones account for 2.5% to 3% of the sample. The sequenced sample consisted of peripheral blood. These receptors all come from a woman aged 25 to 39 with active or convalescent COVID-19.

V gene TRBV27 combines with J gene TRBJ2-7; TRBD2 matches 8 bases. From germline, CDR1 is MNHEY and CDR2 SMNVEV (reference sequence). CDR3 size: 14 residues. V shed 4 bases and J 9 bases; nucleotides not matched to a gene: 11. The CDR3 here is CASSSPGLGGGQYF. The DNA of the CDR3 is TGTGCCAGCAGTTCGCCGGGACTAGGGGGAGGGCAGTACTTC.

This clone was seen only once. The chain uses TRBV6-2 or TRBV6-3 and TRBJ2-6; no clear D. Germline V CDR1 and CDR2: MNHEY, SVGEGT. Between the trimmed V and J ends, which lost 6 bases and 0 bases, there was a span of 12 bases. This CDR3 comprises 16 residues. The CDR3: CASSDLGFSGANVLTF. The DNA for the CDR3 is TGTGCCAGCAGCGATCTAGGCTTCTCTGGGGCCAACGTCCTGACTTTC.

V usage is TRBV14 and J usage is TRBJ1-6; TRBD1 might be the D (5 bases). Per germline, CDR1 SGHDN and CDR2 FVKESK. The CDR3 contains 14 residues. Trimming removed 0 bases from V and 10 bases from J, with 10 bases in between. The CDR3: CASSQDRVSSPLHF. Here the CDR3 DNA reads TGTGCCAGCAGCCAAGACAGGGTTAGCTCACCCCTCCACTTT.

J is TRBJ1-6 and V is TRBV6-6; tentative D call: TRBD1 (6 bases). Deletions cut 8 bases from V and 9 bases from J, with 20 bases between. Germline V gene sequence: CDR1 MNHNY, CDR2 SVGAGI (reference sequence). The length of the CDR3 is 15 residues. The CDR3, as DNA: TGTGCCAGCTCCCGGCCTACAGGGAGTAGTTCACCCCTCCACTTT. It codes for CASSRPTGSSSPLHF.

The chain recombines TRBV29-1 with TRBJ2-1, with 11 bases fitting TRBD2. Trimming at V came to 0 bases and at J to 8 bases, leaving 9 bases not matched to a gene. Germline CDR1 and CDR2: SQVTM and ANQGSEA. The CDR3 has 16 amino acids. The CDR3 here is CSVEERLAGMIDEQFF. The CDR3 coding sequence is TGCAGCGTTGAAGAGAGACTAGCGGGGATGATCGATGAGCAGTTCTTC.

This chain joins TRBV28 and TRBJ1-5; D unresolved. The CDR3 is made up of 13 amino acids. V was shortened by 10 bases and J by 2 bases, with 12 bases between the two germline ends. Germline lookup yields CDR1 MDHEN and CDR2 SYDVKM. Written as DNA, the CDR3 is TGTGCCACTAAAATAGGAGGCAATCAGCCCCAGCATTTT. This translates into CATKIGGNQPQHF.

V gene TRBV6-2 or TRBV6-3 combines with J gene TRBJ2-1; 12 nucleotides align to TRBD2. The CDR3 sequence is 14 residues long. The ends lost 5 bases at V and 9 bases at J; junction bases unmatched: 5. Germline V gives CDR1 MNHEY, CDR2 SVGEGT. DNA of the CDR3: TGTGCCAGCAGTCCGACTAGCGGGGGAGTTGAGCAGTTCTTC. It is translated as CASSPTSGGVEQFF.

The chain recombines TRBV5-4 with TRBJ1-2; tentatively, D is TRBD1 (5 bases). CDR3 length equals 15 residues. V was clipped by 5 bases and J by 6 bases, with 20 bases between them. Looked up from germline, CDR1 is SGHNT and CDR2 is YYREEE (reference sequence). CDR3 nucleotide sequence: TGTGCCAGCAGACAGGACCCGGCAGAGGTTAATGGCTACACCTTC. It is translated as CASRQDPAEVNGYTF.

This chain joins TRBV5-5 and TRBJ1-5, with D unresolved. Germline-derived CDR1 and CDR2 are SGHKS and YYEKEE (reference sequence). There are 14 residues in the CDR3. V dropped 0 bases and J dropped 11 bases, with 15 bases sitting between them. The DNA of the CDR3 is TGTGCCAGCAGCTTGGAAGTGGGGAGCATGGCCCAGCATTTT. Amino acid sequence: CASSLEVGSMAQHF.

This clone has just a few counts. The rearrangement uses TRBV2 and TRBJ1-2, with 7 bases lining up with TRBD1. V lost 5 bases, J lost 6 bases, and 12 bases stayed unmatched. The CDR3 extends over 15 amino acids. Germline lookup yields CDR1 SNHLY and CDR2 FYNNEI. CDR3 sequence reads: CASSSLGGGRDGYTF. CDR3 DNA: TGTGCCAGCAGTTCATTAGGGGGCGGCCGGGATGGCTACACCTTC. Drawing the rest from reference TRBV2 and TRBJ1-2, the complete variable domain is EPEVTQTPSHQVTQMGQEVILRCVPISNHLYFYWYRQILGQKVEFLVSFYNNEISEKSEIFDDQFSVERPDGSNFTLKIRSTKLEDSAMYFCASSSLGGGRDGYTFGSGTRLTVV.

V gene TRBV2 combines with J gene TRBJ1-3; unclear D gene. Germline V gene sequence: CDR1 SNHLY, CDR2 FYNNEI. V lost 8 bases and J lost 2, with 7 bases in between. The CDR3 length is 12 residues. CDR3 bases: TGTGCCAGCGGTCAGACTGGAAACACCATATATTTT. Residues: CASGQTGNTIYF.

The chain is built from TRBV7-9 and TRBJ1-2; 10 positions match TRBD1. V dropped 6 bases and J dropped 7; count of bases not matched to a gene: 5. This CDR3 contains 13 residues. CDR1 and CDR2 from the germline V gene are SEHNR and FQNEAQ (reference sequence). The chain's CDR3 is CASSRTGGRGYTF. The DNA for the CDR3 is TGTGCCAGCAGTCGGACAGGGGGTCGTGGCTACACCTTC.

This clone is a singleton in its sample. The J gene is TRBJ2-1, the V gene TRBV24-1; tentative D call: TRBD2 (5 bases). Trimming pared 5 bases from V and 5 bases from J, leaving 15 bases between. From germline, CDR1 is KGHDR and CDR2 SFDVKD. CDR3 length: 15 residues. The CDR3 nucleotides read TGTGCCACCAGTGCGGGTGGCGGGTGGGACAATGAGCAGTTCTTC. Amino acid sequence: CATSAGGGWDNEQFF.

The chain employs TRBV3-1 (or the pseudogene TRBV3-2) and TRBJ2-4; 8 bases match TRBD1. Looked up from germline, CDR1 is LGHDT and CDR2 is YNNKEL (reference sequence). The V segment lost 0 bases and the J segment 10 bases; nucleotides outside the gene matches: 8. The CDR3 contains 15 residues. For the CDR3, the DNA is TGTGCCAGCAGCCAAGAATCGTACAGGGGGTTTATTCAGTACTTC. Translating gives CASSQESYRGFIQYF.

The chain recombines TRBV5-1 with TRBJ1-4, with 9 bases lining up with TRBD1. The trim removed 1 base at V and 8 bases at J, leaving 6 bases unmatched. The CDR3 runs 15 residues. The germline CDR1 and CDR2 sequences are SGHRS and YFSETQ. CDR3 loop: CASSLIGTGNEKLFF. DNA of the CDR3: TGCGCCAGCAGCTTGATAGGGACAGGGAACGAAAAACTGTTTTTT.